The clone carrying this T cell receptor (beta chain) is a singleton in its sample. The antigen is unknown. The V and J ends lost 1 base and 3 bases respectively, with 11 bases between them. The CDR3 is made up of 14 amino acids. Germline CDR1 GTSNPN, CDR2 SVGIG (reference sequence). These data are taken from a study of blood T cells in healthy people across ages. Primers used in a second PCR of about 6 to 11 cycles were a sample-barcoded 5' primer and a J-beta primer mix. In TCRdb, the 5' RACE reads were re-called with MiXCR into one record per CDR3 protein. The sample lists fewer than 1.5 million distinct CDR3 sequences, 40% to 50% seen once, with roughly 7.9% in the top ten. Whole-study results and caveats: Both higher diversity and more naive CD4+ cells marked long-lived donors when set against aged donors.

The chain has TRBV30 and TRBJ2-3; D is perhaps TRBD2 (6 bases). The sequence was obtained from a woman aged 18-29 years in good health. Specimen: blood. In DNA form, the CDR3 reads TGTGCCTGGAGTGGTGGGGGGAAAACAGATACGCAGTATTTT. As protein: CAWSGGGKTDTQYF.